The 14 T cell receptor beta chains presented below share a single source sample, sequenced in a study of blood T cell repertoires in COVID-19. Sequencing used immunoSEQ multiplex PCR; TCRdb keeps in-frame clones, though not all of them. Of around 700,000 clones in the sample, around 89% were seen once. Sequenced material: peripheral blood. Receptors originate from a woman between 18 and 30 years old with acute or convalescent COVID-19.

The chain links TRBV11-2 to TRBJ1-2; D is unclear. With 5 bases removed from V and 8 bases from J, the gap between germline ends came to 15 bases. Germline V lookup: CDR1 SGHAT, CDR2 FQNNGV. This CDR3 contains 13 residues. The CDR3 region has the DNA TGTGCCAGCAGCCTTTCCCGCCTCGGGGGCTACACCTTC. Residues: CASSLSRLGGYTF.

The chain employs TRBV19 and TRBJ1-2; TRBD1 is a possible D gene (5 bases). Germline CDR1 LNHDA, CDR2 SQIVND (reference sequence). V was trimmed by 3 bases and J by 0 bases, leaving 11 bases between them. The CDR3 length is 15 residues. This chain's CDR3 is CASSMTVIPNYGYTF. The CDR3 DNA sequence: TGTGCCAGTAGTATGACAGTAATTCCTAACTATGGCTACACCTTC. Combining the CDR3 with reference TRBV19 and TRBJ1-2 gives the whole variable domain DGGITQSPKYLFRKEGQNVTLSCEQNLNHDAMYWYRQDPGQGLRLIYYSQIVNDFQKGDIAEGYSVSREKKESFPLTVTSAQKNPTAFYLCASSMTVIPNYGYTFGSGTRLTVV.

J is TRBJ1-1 and V is TRBV7-2; 9 bases fit TRBD1. The CDR3 is 14 residues long. Germline V gene data show CDR1 as SGHTA and CDR2 as FQGNSA. Germline trimming cut 1 base from V and 5 bases from J; bases unmatched to any gene: 2. The chain's CDR3 is CASSLDRGLTEAFF. DNA for the CDR3: TGTGCCAGCAGCTTAGACAGGGGGCTGACTGAAGCTTTCTTT.

The chain carries TRBV30 and TRBJ2-7; 7 nucleotides align to TRBD1. Germline CDR1 is GTSNPN and CDR2 is SVGIG (reference sequence). This CDR3 has 15 residues. The V and J ends lost 0 bases and 9 bases, in that order; junction bases with no gene match: 14. The CDR3 loop reads CAWSVREGANIGQYF. DNA for the CDR3: TGTGCCTGGAGTGTAAGAGAGGGGGCAAATATCGGGCAGTACTTC.

V usage is TRBV24-1 and J usage is TRBJ1-2, with 9 nucleotides matching TRBD1. The CDR3 consists of 15 residues. Germline CDR1 and CDR2: KGHDR and SFDVKD. The V segment lost 2 bases and the J segment 4 bases; nucleotides outside the gene matches: 4. The CDR3 region has the DNA TGTGCCACCAGTGATTCCGGGACAGGGCGCTATGGCTACACCTTC. The encoded protein is CATSDSGTGRYGYTF.

The chain is built from TRBV11-1 and TRBJ1-2; 8 nucleotides agree with TRBD1. With V trimmed by 5 bases and J by 10 bases, 18 bases remained unmatched. Looked up from germline, CDR1 is SGHAT and CDR2 is FQDESV (reference sequence). This CDR3 is built from 16 residues. The CDR3 here is CASSRGGTGRRSFYTF. DNA for the CDR3: TGTGCCAGCAGCCGGGGAGGGACAGGCCGCCGGTCATTCTACACCTTC.

The chain combines TRBV10-3 with TRBJ2-6; TRBD1 matches 7 bases. This CDR3 spans 19 amino acids. CDR1 is ENHRY and CDR2 is SYGVKD in the germline V gene. Germline trimming cut 5 bases from V and 0 bases from J; bases unmatched to any gene: 13. The CDR3 sequence is CAISPVIGQVSSGANVLTF. The DNA of the CDR3 is TGTGCCATCAGTCCCGTAATAGGACAGGTCAGCTCTGGGGCCAACGTCCTGACTTTC.

With respect to this clone: A junction boundary mismatches the germline segment, possibly from a read error. The rearrangement joins TRBV27 to TRBJ1-2; 9 positions agree with TRBD1. The CDR3 runs to 17 residues. Germline CDR1 reads MNHEY; CDR2 reads SMNVEV (reference sequence). CDR3 residues: CASSVSGTGNTYYGYTF. CDR3 DNA sequence: TGTGCCAGCAGTGTATCCGGGACAGGGAACACCTACTATGGCTACACCTTC.

The chain employs TRBV5-6 and TRBJ1-5, with D perhaps TRBD1 (5 bases). V lost 2 bases, J lost 2 bases, and 17 bases lay in between. Germline CDR1 reads SGHDT; CDR2 reads YYEEEE. CDR3 length: 17 amino acids. Here the CDR3 reads CASSLGPQGLGNQPQHF. The CDR3 region has the DNA TGTGCCAGCAGCTTAGGGCCCCAGGGTCTGGGCAATCAGCCCCAGCATTTT.

The chain employs TRBV7-7 and TRBJ1-1; D unclear. Germline V gene lookup returns CDR1 SSHAT and CDR2 FNYEAQ (reference sequence). V gave up 4 bases and J gave up 0 bases, with 6 bases separating them. This CDR3 comprises 13 residues. CDR3 region: CASSSKLNTEAFF. For the CDR3, the DNA is TGTGCCAGCAGCTCAAAGCTGAACACTGAAGCTTTCTTT.

The rearrangement links TRBV2 to TRBJ1-6; TRBD1 might be the D (6 bases). Trimming removed 6 bases at V and 9 bases at J, with 15 bases between. Germline loops: CDR1 SNHLY, CDR2 FYNNEI. The CDR3 spans 14 residues. CDR3 residues: CASRLQGSISPLHF. The CDR3 DNA sequence: TGTGCCAGCAGGCTACAGGGAAGTATTTCACCCCTCCACTTT.

The chain combines TRBV11-2 with TRBJ1-2; TRBD1 is a possible D gene (5 bases). V lost 4 bases to trimming and J lost 8 bases, with 17 bases between them. CDR1 and CDR2 from the germline V gene are SGHAT and FQNNGV. This CDR3 is 14 amino acids long. The CDR3 is CASSSSRQPGGYTF. Written as DNA, the CDR3 is TGTGCCAGCAGCTCATCGCGACAGCCCGGGGGCTACACCTTC.

V and J are TRBV6-1 and TRBJ1-2, with D possibly TRBD1 on 6 matching bases. V gave up 3 bases and J gave up 3 bases, with 11 bases separating them. CDR3 size: 14 residues. Per germline, CDR1 MNHNS and CDR2 SASEGT. CDR3 sequence (DNA): TGTGCCAGCAGTGAGGTTGCAGGGGACTATGGCTACACCTTC. This gives the protein CASSEVAGDYGYTF.

This sequence joins TRBV20-1 and TRBJ1-2, with 9 bases matching TRBD1. V lost 3 bases to trimming and J lost 7 bases; unmatched junction nucleotides: 12. The CDR3 totals 15 residues. Germline CDR1 DFQATT, CDR2 SNEGSKA (reference sequence). The CDR3 bases are TGCAGTGCTAGTGGCAGGGGACAGGGAAGGAGTGGCTACACCTTC. This translates into CSASGRGQGRSGYTF.